This TCR beta chain came from a study of Ad26.COV2.S vaccination and SARS-CoV-2 variants (dated by TCRdb to the early 2020s). With respect to the entire study: Vaccine-arm donors were drawn from COV1001, a multicentre, randomized, double-blind, placebo-controlled phase I-IIa trial of Ad26.COV2.S in healthy adults. Throughout the experiments and outcome assessment, investigators stayed blinded to trial group allocation. Ad26.COV2.S was administered intramuscularly at a dose of 5x10^10 or 1x10^11 viral particles, either as one shot or as two shots given 56 days apart. A total of around 32 samples were included in the TCR-sequenced set, comprising around 19 Ad26.COV2.S vaccine recipients, 5 placebo recipients and 8 SARS-CoV-2 convalescent individuals. TCRbeta repertoire sequencing was used to assess the specificity and breadth of SARS-CoV-2-reactive T cell receptors after Ad26.COV2.S vaccination. Trial participants were randomized into five groups of five: low-dose or high-dose Ad26.COV2.S given once or twice, or placebo on both occasions. What the authors observed across the whole study: The study was not powered to compare responses between vaccine doses or regimens. Comparable non-spike TCR breadth was observed between vaccine and placebo recipients, consistent with only spike being contained in the vaccine. Spike-specific TCR breadth was higher in Ad26.COV2.S recipients than in placebo recipients (P = 0.0014). The authors noted that the TCR breadth and depth analyses may have underestimated total T cell responses. Substantial breadth of spike-specific CD8+ and CD4+ T cell responses was reported after vaccination.

Sample treatment or condition, as interpreted from the label and publication: 15 to 20 received Ad26.COV2.S at low or high dose, single or two shots; about five received placebo; per-sample allocation not given. Repertoires of vaccine and placebo recipients were sequenced from samples taken on day 63 after the first injection. Between 29 July and 7 August 2020, Cohort 1b enrolled 25 adults aged 18-55 years at one site in Boston, USA. Ad26.COV2.S was a replication-incompetent adenovirus type 26 vector that expressed a prefusion-stabilized SARS-CoV-2 spike protein derived from the original Wuhan strain. Regarding this clone: The specificity of this receptor is unknown. No base quality values were provided; no much bigger clone lies one nucleotide off.

V loses 3 bases, J loses 0 bases, and the germline ends lie 9 bases apart. CDR1 and CDR2 are drawn from the germline V gene: KGHSH, LQKENI. Reading from cysteine to phenylalanine, the CDR3 counts 15 amino acids. Kept here is only the CDR3 DNA, which spans 45 bases and is read in frame from base 1. The immunoSEQ Assay was the method used to sequence TCRbeta CDR3 regions. After extraction, genomic DNA underwent amplification by bias-controlled multiplex PCR, followed by high-throughput sequencing. From the authors' description of their analysis: To quantify the absolute abundance of each unique TCRbeta CDR3 region, sequences were collapsed and filtered. T cell fraction was estimated by normalization of TCRbeta template counts to usable DNA, with usable DNA being measured through amplification of reference genes present in all nucleated cells. Repertoire TCRs were annotated as SARS-CoV-2-specific by exact matching of V gene, CDR3 amino acid sequence and J gene to a known reactive TCR set. The reference SARS-CoV-2 TCR set came from MIRA and was filtered for enrichment in COVID-19-positive ImmuneCODE repertoires, removing public or cross-reactive TCRs. Based on the MIRA antigens, annotated TCRs were further analysed at the level of specific ORF or position within ORF. Breadth was defined as annotated unique rearrangements over total unique productive rearrangements; depth was the summed frequency of those rearrangements. Group comparisons of TCR breadth used two-sided Wilcoxon rank-sum tests. As stored in TCRdb, this immuneACCESS dataset retains in-frame rearrangements with V and J assigned. A fraction of the clones does not appear; measured against another copy, unresolved V genes explain less than half of the discrepancy, and the remainder lacks a known reason. For V, J and clone size, that table is used; D and trimming come from the DNA. This sample has 360,000 or so clones in its table, and approximately 89% of those were observed once. Of the sample, under 2% falls within the top ten clones.

The TCR was taken from a person between 18 and 59 years old who received the Ad26.COV2.S COVID-19 vaccine or a placebo. The sample in question was peripheral blood, obtained in a trial of Ad26.COV2.S vaccine versus placebo. The sequence links TRBV18 to TRBJ1-3; no D gene call is confident. The CDR3 amino acid sequence is: CASSPVSSSGNTIYF. The nucleotides are TGTGCCAGCTCACCTGTATCTTCCTCTGGAAACACCATATATTTT.